These 17 T cell receptor beta chains were sequenced from one sample in a study of persistence of HIV-infected CD4 T cells. This was the immunoSEQ version 4 assay in survey mode. The protocol was immunoSEQ multiplex PCR, while the TCRdb copy is restricted to in-frame clones and leaves out a portion. The table records roughly 45,000 clones, 80% to 90% of them present only once. Their antigens remain unidentified. Nonspecific anti-CD3/anti-CD28 bead stimulation represents the broad CD4+ T cell repertoire. Sorting selected CD4+ T cells upregulating both CD40 ligand and CD69. This sample comprised CD4+ T cells sorted from PBMCs after roughly 18-hour stimulation, obtained from a patient who received antiretroviral therapy. These receptors were collected from an adult man with HIV who was CMV-seropositive.

The gene calls are TRBV5-1 and TRBJ2-2; D gene unclear. The CDR3 contains 14 residues. CDR1 is SGHRS, CDR2 YFSETQ, per germline. Trimming stripped 6 bases from V and 6 bases from J, with 15 bases between. The chain's CDR3 is CASIPGVGPGELFF. The DNA of the CDR3 is TGCGCCAGCATCCCCGGCGTAGGACCCGGGGAGCTGTTTTTT.

The CDR3 loop reads CASSWRGSNQPQHF. CDR3 in DNA: TGTGCCAGTAGTTGGCGGGGGAGCAATCAGCCCCAGCATTTT. The chain uses TRBV19 and TRBJ1-5, with TRBD1 as a possible D gene (5 bases). From germline, CDR1 is LNHDA and CDR2 SQIVND (reference sequence). The CDR3 length is 14 residues. The ends were cut back, 5 bases at V and 1 base at J, with 9 bases in the middle.

The chain links TRBV29-1 to TRBJ2-1, with D perhaps matching TRBD2 (5 bases). CDR3 length: 14 amino acids. CDR1 SQVTM and CDR2 ANQGSEA come from the germline V gene. V shed 6 bases and J shed 6 bases, with 18 bases lying between them. CDR3 bases: TGCAGCGTCAAGGAGGTTGTGAGCGGCAATGAGCAGTTCTTC. This codes for CSVKEVVSGNEQFF.

The chain recombines TRBV15 with TRBJ1-2, with a weak D call TRBD1 (5 bases). V lost 2 bases, J lost 6 bases, and 10 bases lay in between. CDR1 and CDR2 from the germline V gene are LNHNV and YYDKDF (reference sequence). The CDR3 loop spans 13 amino acids. The chain's CDR3 is CATSRPGDHGYTF. The CDR3 bases are TGTGCCACCAGCAGACCTGGGGACCATGGCTACACCTTC. Combining the CDR3 with reference TRBV15 and TRBJ1-2 gives the whole variable domain DAMVIQNPRYQVTQFGKPVTLSCSQTLNHNVMYWYQQKSSQAPKLLFHYYDKDFNNEADTPDNFQSRRPNTSFCFLDIRSPGLGDTAMYLCATSRPGDHGYTFGSGTRLTVV.

The chain couples TRBV19 to TRBJ2-3; tentatively, D is TRBD1 or TRBD2 (5 bases each). Germline CDR1 is LNHDA and CDR2 is SQIVND (reference sequence). The V end was cut by 5 bases, the J end by 5 bases, with 17 bases between. The CDR3 consists of 15 residues. This CDR3 is CASSPQGLRGDTQYF. CDR3 sequence (DNA): TGTGCCAGTAGTCCTCAGGGTTTGAGGGGAGATACGCAGTATTTT. Full variable domain (rest looked up from reference TRBV19 and TRBJ2-3): DGGITQSPKYLFRKEGQNVTLSCEQNLNHDAMYWYRQDPGQGLRLIYYSQIVNDFQKGDIAEGYSVSREKKESFPLTVTSAQKNPTAFYLCASSPQGLRGDTQYFGPGTRLTVL.

The chain is built from TRBV5-5 and TRBJ1-2, with D perhaps matching TRBD1 (6 bases). This CDR3 is built from 16 residues. Germline lookup yields CDR1 SGHKS and CDR2 YYEKEE (reference sequence). Trimming shortened V by 0 bases and J by 5 bases, and 17 bases separated the two germline ends. The DNA of the CDR3 is TGTGCCAGCAGCTTGGGCCCAGACAGGCAAGGGTATGGCTACACCTTC. It translates to CASSLGPDRQGYGYTF.

This CDR3 is CATSDPPTDGYTF. The CDR3 region has the DNA TGTGCCACCAGTGATCCCCCGACGGATGGCTACACCTTC. The rearrangement joins TRBV24-1 to TRBJ1-2; no firm D call. Trimming left V 3 bases short and J 6 bases short, with 10 bases between. This CDR3 has 13 amino acids. Germline CDR1 KGHDR, CDR2 SFDVKD.

This chain links TRBV5-4 with TRBJ2-7, with D possibly called TRBD1 or TRBD2 (6 bases each). The ends were cut back, 4 bases at V and 4 bases at J, with 12 bases in the middle. The germline CDR1 and CDR2 sequences are SGHNT and YYREEE (reference sequence). This CDR3 has 13 amino acids. CDR3: CASSAGTRYEQYF. CDR3 DNA: TGTGCCAGCAGCGCGGGGACACGATACGAGCAGTACTTC.

The V gene is TRBV28, the J gene TRBJ1-1, with D uncertain. Per the germline V gene, CDR1 is MDHEN and CDR2 is SYDVKM. The V end lost 2 bases, the J end lost 7 bases, and 8 bases lay between the germline ends. This CDR3 is 12 amino acids long. The CDR3 nucleotides are TGTGCCAGCAGTTTAAGGGTTAGTGAAGCTTTCTTT. Translating gives CASSLRVSEAFF.

V and J are TRBV15 and TRBJ2-3; 8 nucleotides align to TRBD1. V lost 0 bases to trimming and J lost 6 bases; unmatched junction nucleotides: 5. The germline V gene has CDR1 LNHNV and CDR2 YYDKDF (reference sequence). The CDR3 runs 15 residues. The CDR3 region is CATSREQGVFDTQYF. The CDR3, as DNA: TGTGCCACCAGCAGAGAACAGGGGGTGTTCGATACGCAGTATTTT.

The V and J genes are TRBV10-2 and TRBJ2-2, with D unresolved. With 4 bases removed from V and 3 bases from J, the gap between germline ends came to 3 bases. The CDR3 is 12 amino acids. Germline V gene lookup returns CDR1 WSHSY and CDR2 SAAADI. The DNA of the CDR3 is TGCGCCAGCAGTGCTTACACCGGGGAGCTGTTTTTT. It yields the protein CASSAYTGELFF.

The chain links TRBV19 to TRBJ1-1, with D perhaps matching TRBD1 (5 bases). The CDR3 has 13 residues. Trimming took 6 bases from V and 5 from J, leaving 13 bases between them. Germline CDR1 and CDR2: LNHDA and SQIVND (reference sequence). The DNA for the CDR3 is TGTGCCAGTAGCCTAACGGGGGGGACTGAAGCTTTCTTT. Protein product: CASSLTGGTEAFF.

V gene TRBV6-6 combines with J gene TRBJ2-1; 7 positions match TRBD2. The CDR3 has 13 residues. Per the germline V gene, CDR1 is MNHNY and CDR2 is SVGAGI (reference sequence). The ends lost 4 bases at V and 7 bases at J; junction bases unmatched: 4. The CDR3 DNA follows: TGTGCCAGCAGTTCACGGACTAGTAATGAGCAGTTCTTC. Translating it yields CASSSRTSNEQFF.

The chain couples TRBV7-8 to TRBJ1-6; 10 bases align to TRBD1. This CDR3 comprises 20 residues. The V and J ends lost 5 bases and 5 bases, in that order; junction bases with no gene match: 18. Germline V lookup: CDR1 SGHVS, CDR2 FQNEAQ. The CDR3 protein is CASSPGAGQGYGWDNSPLHF. CDR3 coding DNA: TGTGCCAGCAGCCCAGGGGCGGGACAGGGGTATGGGTGGGATAATTCACCCCTCCACTTT.

The rearrangement uses TRBV10-3 and TRBJ2-3; 8 positions agree with TRBD2. This CDR3 is 16 amino acids long. CDR1 is ENHRY, CDR2 SYGVKD, per germline. V gave up 3 bases and J gave up 3 bases; unmatched junction bases: 8. The CDR3, as DNA: TGTGCCATCAGTGACGTCCGGGGGGGGCCGACAGATACGCAGTATTTT. Its protein product is CAISDVRGGPTDTQYF.

The genes are TRBV19 and TRBJ2-7; 12 nucleotides match TRBD2. CDR1 is LNHDA and CDR2 is SQIVND in the germline V gene (reference sequence). V was clipped by 6 bases and J by 4 bases; unmatched bases: 7. This CDR3 is built from 15 residues. The CDR3 DNA sequence: TGTGCCAGTAGCCTGACTAGCGGGGGAATATACGAGCAGTACTTC. Protein sequence: CASSLTSGGIYEQYF. Supplemented by reference TRBV19 and TRBJ2-7, the full variable domain reads DGGITQSPKYLFRKEGQNVTLSCEQNLNHDAMYWYRQDPGQGLRLIYYSQIVNDFQKGDIAEGYSVSREKKESFPLTVTSAQKNPTAFYLCASSLTSGGIYEQYFGPGTRLTVT.

V usage is TRBV6-5 and J usage is TRBJ1-5, with 8 bases identical to TRBD1. The CDR3 is 15 residues long. The J segment lost 3 bases and the V segment lost 10 bases, leaving 11 bases of the junction unmatched. CDR1 and CDR2 from the germline V gene are MNHEY and SVGAGI. The CDR3 sequence is CAIGTGLTLNQPQHF. CDR3 sequence (DNA): TGTGCCATAGGGACAGGCCTCACCCTCAATCAGCCCCAGCATTTT.